Each of the 13 T cell receptor beta chains below was sequenced from the same sample in a study of CD8+ T cells in alopecia areata. Reverse transcription of extracted RNA yielded cDNA, which provided the sequencing template. The data were produced by immunoSEQ multiplex PCR, yet TCRdb's version contains in-frame clones alone and is incomplete. The table lists more than 90,000 clones, about 60% of them singletons, with approximately 12% in the top ten. Treatment specified: oral pan-JAK inhibitor, 5-10 mg twice daily. The material sequenced was CD8+ T cells sorted from blood, taken at week 24, from a patient treated with tofacitinib. All receptors derive from a human donor with alopecia areata.

The CDR3 protein is CASGLSGRTSPRYNEQFF. CDR3 coding DNA: TGTGCTAGTGGTTTGTCGGGCAGAACCTCCCCGCGGTACAATGAGCAGTTCTTC. The chain combines TRBV12-5 with TRBJ2-1; D gene unclear. Trimming cost V 2 bases and J 4 bases, with 21 bases left between them. Looked up from germline, CDR1 is LGHNT and CDR2 is FRNRAP. CDR3 length equals 18 residues.

This chain connects TRBV13 to TRBJ1-2; no reliable D call. The germline V gene encodes CDR1 PRHDT and CDR2 FYEKMQ (reference sequence). This CDR3 is 14 amino acids long. Between the trimmed V and J ends, which lost 3 bases and 2 bases, there was a span of 10 bases. CDR3 amino acids: CASSFEGSNYGYTF. CDR3 coding DNA: TGTGCCAGCAGCTTTGAGGGTTCCAACTATGGCTACACCTTC.

This rearrangement joins TRBV5-4 to TRBJ2-2; D possibly uses TRBD1 or TRBD2 (5 bases each). Germline loops: CDR1 SGHNT, CDR2 YYREEE (reference sequence). The CDR3 totals 14 residues. V lost 2 bases and J lost 4, with 9 bases in between. CDR3 region: CASSFWGFTGELFF. The DNA of the CDR3 is TGTGCCAGCAGCTTTTGGGGGTTCACCGGGGAGCTGTTTTTT. Complete variable domain (other parts from reference TRBV5-4 and TRBJ2-2): ETGVTQSPTHLIKTRGQQVTLRCSSQSGHNTVSWYQQALGQGPQFIFQYYREEENGRGNFPPRFSGLQFPNYSSELNVNALELDDSALYLCASSFWGFTGELFFGEGSRLTVL.

This clone was picked up one time. The V and J genes are TRBV11-1 and TRBJ2-1; the D call may be TRBD1 or TRBD2 (5 bases each). This CDR3 comprises 14 residues. Deletions cut 1 base from V and 10 bases from J, with 14 bases between. Germline lookup yields CDR1 SGHAT and CDR2 FQDESV (reference sequence). In DNA, the CDR3 is TGTGCCAGCAGCTTAGTGTCTGGGACGAACGAGCAGTTCTTC. Residues: CASSLVSGTNEQFF.

This chain's CDR3 is CSVTGASEQYF. CDR3 nucleotide sequence: TGCAGCGTCACAGGGGCTAGCGAGCAGTACTTC. The chain combines TRBV29-1 with TRBJ2-7, with 7 bases that match TRBD1. This CDR3 region has 11 residues. The trim removed 6 bases at V and 6 bases at J, leaving 5 bases unmatched. The germline V gene has CDR1 SQVTM and CDR2 ANQGSEA.

V is TRBV6-5 and J is TRBJ2-5; D could derive from TRBD1 or TRBD2 (5 bases each). Trimming took off 2 bases at V and 5 bases at J, with 12 bases between the two ends. Looked up from germline, CDR1 is MNHEY and CDR2 is SVGAGI. The CDR3 runs 14 residues. CDR3 DNA sequence: TGTGCCAGCAGTTACGGGGGAATCGGGGAGACCCAGTACTTC. This gives the protein CASSYGGIGETQYF.

V usage is TRBV2 and J usage is TRBJ2-7; TRBD1 is a possible D gene (6 bases). Per germline, CDR1 SNHLY and CDR2 FYNNEI. CDR3 length: 13 amino acids. Trimming removed 1 base at V and 4 bases at J, with 8 bases between. The CDR3, as DNA: TGTGCCAGCAGTGAAGACAGGGCTTACGAGCAGTACTTC. This translates into CASSEDRAYEQYF.

This clone was counted only a few times. The DNA of the CDR3 is TGTGCCAGCAGCCCAGGGGTGGCTCAGCCCCAGCATTTT. Translated: CASSPGVAQPQHF. V gene TRBV5-6 combines with J gene TRBJ1-5; D possibly corresponds to TRBD1 (6 bases). The CDR3 contains 13 residues. Trimming cost V 4 bases and J 6 bases, with 11 bases left between them. Germline V lookup: CDR1 SGHDT, CDR2 YYEEEE.

V is TRBV4-1 and J is TRBJ2-6; D uncertain. The CDR3 covers 16 residues. Germline CDR1 and CDR2: MGHRA and YSYEKL. Trimming cost V 0 bases and J 0 bases, with 6 bases left between them. DNA for the CDR3: TGCGCCAGCAGCCAAGACGAATACTCTGGGGCCAACGTCCTGACTTTC. Translation gives CASSQDEYSGANVLTF.

The V call is TRBV7-9, the J call TRBJ2-7; D not certain. The V gene's germline CDR1 is SEHNR and CDR2 FQNEAQ (reference sequence). V was shortened by 5 bases and J by 0 bases, with 5 bases between the two germline ends. This CDR3 has 12 amino acids. CDR3 amino acids: CASSPPSYEQYF. As DNA, the CDR3 is TGTGCCAGCAGCCCGCCCTCCTACGAGCAGTACTTC.

J is TRBJ2-1 and V is TRBV9; no reliable D call. CDR3 length: 14 residues. Germline CDR1 SGDLS, CDR2 YYNGEE. V was pared by 0 bases and J by 3 bases, with 7 bases between. The CDR3 sequence: CASSVEWSYNEQFF. CDR3 sequence (DNA): TGTGCCAGCAGCGTAGAATGGAGCTACAATGAGCAGTTCTTC.

The gene calls are TRBV29-1 and TRBJ2-7; perhaps TRBD2 as D (6 bases). The V end lost 7 bases, the J end lost 9 bases, and 19 bases lay between the germline ends. The CDR3 length is 12 residues. Germline CDR1 and CDR2: SQVTM and ANQGSEA. The CDR3, as DNA: TGCAGCGCTATAATGGGGGGACGGGTGCAGTACTTC. Protein: CSAIMGGRVQYF.

This clone has just a few counts. The chain uses TRBV12-5 and TRBJ2-7; D might be TRBD1 (5 bases). V was pared by 8 bases and J by 9 bases, with 11 bases between. This CDR3 region has 10 residues. The germline gives CDR1 LGHNT, CDR2 FRNRAP. The CDR3: CASSREPQYF. The CDR3 DNA sequence: TGTGCTAGTAGCAGGGAACCGCAGTACTTC.